This T cell receptor beta chain came from a study of blood T cell repertoires in COVID-19. Looking at the study overall: COVID-19 samples from acute and convalescent phases originated in the United States, Italy and Spain. From T cells, B-cell-depleted T cells, or PBMCs came the material, which was cDNA or gDNA.

V dropped 5 bases and J dropped 2 bases, with 9 bases sitting between them. The CDR3 spans 13 residues. As originally analysed: Estimates of nucleated cell counts were drawn from the amplification of reference gene primers. The repertoire was sequenced with immunoSEQ multiplex PCR; TCRdb's copy has only in-frame clones and lacks some. Clone size and V and J calls were adopted from that table, with D and trimming inferred from the DNA. In the table there are a few hundred thousand clones, 88% of which are singletons. A Seattle source enrolled patients during active infection and followed them longitudinally.

This TCR was recovered from a woman between 50 and 59 years old with COVID-19, enrolled during active disease. The sample comprised peripheral blood. This rearrangement joins TRBV12-3 or TRBV12-4 to TRBJ1-1; no definite D call. The DNA for the CDR3 is TGTGCCAGCAGTAGCGGGGAAAACACTGAAGCTTTCTTT. This gives the protein CASSSGENTEAFF.